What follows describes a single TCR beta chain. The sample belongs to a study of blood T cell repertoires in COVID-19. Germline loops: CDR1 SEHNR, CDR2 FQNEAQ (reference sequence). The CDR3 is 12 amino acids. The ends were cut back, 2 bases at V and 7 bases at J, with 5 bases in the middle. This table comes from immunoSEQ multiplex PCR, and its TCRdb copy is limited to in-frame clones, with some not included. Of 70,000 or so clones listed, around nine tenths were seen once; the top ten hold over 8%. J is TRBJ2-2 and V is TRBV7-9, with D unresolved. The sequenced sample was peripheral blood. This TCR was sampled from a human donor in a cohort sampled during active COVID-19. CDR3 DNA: TGTGCCAGCAGCTTACTAGGCGGGGAGCTGTTTTTT. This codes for CASSLLGGELFF.